This entry describes one T cell receptor (beta chain). Its cognate antigen is unknown. This CDR3 contains 20 residues. After removal of 4 bases from V and 5 bases from J, the junction contained 20 bases not matched to a gene. The V gene's germline CDR1 is MNHEY and CDR2 SVGAGI. This sample was included in a study of blood T cells in healthy people across ages. The second PCR ran roughly 7 to 11 cycles with a sample-barcoded 5' primer and J-beta primers. The template-switch adaptor was a 5' adaptor with 12 random nucleotides. It tagged each cDNA molecule. All samples yielded 3 million or more CDR3-containing paired-end reads. TCRdb reprocessed the 5' RACE reads via MiXCR and lists one record per CDR3 protein. Counted here are roughly 1,800,000 distinct CDR3 sequences, roughly 50% occurring once; the ten biggest clones make up 2.1%. Notes on the study in general: Researchers said unsorted PBMCs prevented a conclusive naive versus antigen-experienced comparison.

The rearrangement links TRBV6-5 to TRBJ1-4; 9 bases align to TRBD1. The source is a woman between 40 and 50 years old in good health. The specimen sequenced was blood. Here the CDR3 reads CASSFSRDRVGPGANEKLFF. CDR3 DNA: TGTGCCAGCAGTTTTTCCCGGGACAGGGTAGGGCCTGGCGCAAATGAAAAACTGTTTTTT.